The 2 T cell receptor beta chains below all came from one sample that was sequenced in a study of T cell responses to AZD1222 COVID-19 vaccine. Clones were sequenced by immunoSEQ multiplex PCR, and TCRdb holds only the in-frame ones, with some missing. The table has about 180,000 clones, roughly 88% seen once. Sequencing used peripheral blood, obtained on day 0 of AZD1222 vaccination. Every receptor here comes from an adult in good health.

This chain connects TRBV5-1 to TRBJ1-4; 8 bases align to TRBD1. Germline values: CDR1 SGHRS, CDR2 YFSETQ. This CDR3 is built from 14 residues. V gave up 4 bases and J gave up 8 bases; unmatched junction bases: 7. CDR3 sequence reads: CASSDGQGSEKLFF. The CDR3 nucleotides are TGCGCCAGCAGCGACGGACAGGGAAGCGAAAAACTGTTTTTT.

A note on this clone: The sample carries other DNA sequences with the same CDR3. The chain recombines TRBV7-9 with TRBJ2-3; 11 bases align to TRBD2. V gave up 5 bases and J gave up 0 bases; unmatched junction bases: 10. This CDR3 region has 18 residues. CDR1 is SEHNR and CDR2 is FQNEAQ in the germline V gene (reference sequence). CDR3 amino acids: CASSPTSGDLSSTDTQYF. The CDR3 DNA reads as TGTGCCAGCAGCCCGACTAGCGGGGATCTATCTAGCACAGATACGCAGTATTTT.